This T cell receptor beta chain was sequenced in a study of T cells of healthy individuals (dated by TCRdb to about 2018). Library construction relied on 5' RACE. TCRdb shows the sequencer as Illumina MiSeq. TCRdb applied fastp at Q25 and MiXCR to the public reads, then kept only in-frame beta chains. Every distinct CDR3 protein forms one entry, paired with its most common genes and DNA. This sample gives 60,000 to 80,000 distinct CDR3 sequences in total; 16% of them show up just once. The top ten constitute approximately 4.8% of the sample. The sample holds many counts of this clonotype. It has no known antigen specificity. Base qualities are missing; no much larger clone stands one base away. The CDR3 numbers 15 residues from cysteine through phenylalanine. Just CDR3 DNA is preserved here, 45 bases in frame from base 1. Via the germline V gene (reference sequence), CDR1 is GTSNPN and CDR2 SVGIG. Ends trimmed: V by 1 base, J by 5 bases; bases unmatched to a gene: 7.

This TCR was recovered from a human donor in good health. The chain employs TRBV30 and TRBJ2-3; 9 bases in the middle match TRBD2. CDR3 region: CAWSGAGGQVDTQYF. Read as DNA, the sequence is TGTGCCTGGAGTGGGGCGGGGGGGCAAGTAGATACGCAGTATTTT.